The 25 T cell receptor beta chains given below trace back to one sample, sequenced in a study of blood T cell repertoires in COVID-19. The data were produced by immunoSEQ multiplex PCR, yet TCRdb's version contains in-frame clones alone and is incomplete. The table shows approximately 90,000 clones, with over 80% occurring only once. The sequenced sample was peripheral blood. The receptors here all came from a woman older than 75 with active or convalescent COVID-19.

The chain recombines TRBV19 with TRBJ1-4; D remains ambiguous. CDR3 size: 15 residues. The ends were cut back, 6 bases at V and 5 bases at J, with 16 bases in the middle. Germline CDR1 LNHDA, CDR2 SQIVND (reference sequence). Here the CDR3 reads CASRVAERENEKLFF. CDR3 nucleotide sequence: TGTGCCAGTAGGGTAGCCGAACGGGAGAATGAAAAACTGTTTTTT.

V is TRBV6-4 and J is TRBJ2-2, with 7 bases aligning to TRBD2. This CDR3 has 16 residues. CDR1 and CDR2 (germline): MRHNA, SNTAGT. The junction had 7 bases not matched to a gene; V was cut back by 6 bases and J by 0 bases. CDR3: CASSLTSDTNTGELFF. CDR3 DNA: TGTGCCAGCAGCCTAACTAGCGACACGAACACCGGGGAGCTGTTTTTT.

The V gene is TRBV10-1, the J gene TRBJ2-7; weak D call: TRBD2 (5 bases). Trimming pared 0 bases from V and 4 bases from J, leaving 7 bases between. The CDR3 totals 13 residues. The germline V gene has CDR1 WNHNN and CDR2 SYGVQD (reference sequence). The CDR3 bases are TGCGCCAGCAGTGAGTCCGGACTTTACGAGCAGTACTTC. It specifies CASSESGLYEQYF.

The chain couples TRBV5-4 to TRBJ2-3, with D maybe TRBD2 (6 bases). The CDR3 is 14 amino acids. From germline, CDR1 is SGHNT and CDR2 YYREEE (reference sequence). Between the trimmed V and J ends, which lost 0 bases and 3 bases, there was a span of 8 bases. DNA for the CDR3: TGTGCCAGCAGCTTGGGACTAGAAACAGATACGCAGTATTTT. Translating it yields CASSLGLETDTQYF.

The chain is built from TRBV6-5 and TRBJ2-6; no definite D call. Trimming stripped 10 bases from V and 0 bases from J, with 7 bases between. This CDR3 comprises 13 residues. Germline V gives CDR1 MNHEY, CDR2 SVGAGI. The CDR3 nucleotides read TGTGCCACTGTAAACTCTGGGGCCAACGTCCTGACTTTC. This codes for CATVNSGANVLTF.

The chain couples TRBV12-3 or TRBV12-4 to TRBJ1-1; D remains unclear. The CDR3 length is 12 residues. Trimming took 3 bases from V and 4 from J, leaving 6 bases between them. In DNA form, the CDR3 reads TGTGCCAGCAGTTTCTTCCCCACTGAAGCTTTCTTT. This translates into CASSFFPTEAFF.

In nucleotides, the CDR3 is TGTGCTAGTGGCCCAGGGGGTTCTGGGGCCAACGTCCTGACTTTC. It codes for CASGPGGSGANVLTF. The chain uses TRBV12-5 and TRBJ2-6, with 7 nucleotides matching TRBD1. Germline V lookup: CDR1 LGHNT, CDR2 FRNRAP. The CDR3 totals 15 residues. The ends lost 6 bases at V and 1 base at J; junction bases unmatched: 3.

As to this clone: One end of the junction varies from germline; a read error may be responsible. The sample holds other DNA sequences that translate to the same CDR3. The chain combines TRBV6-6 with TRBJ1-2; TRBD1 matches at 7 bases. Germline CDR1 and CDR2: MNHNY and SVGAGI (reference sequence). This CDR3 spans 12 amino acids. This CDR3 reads CASHRGDYGYTF. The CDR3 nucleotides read TGTGCCAGTCACAGGGGTGACTATGGTTACACCTTC.

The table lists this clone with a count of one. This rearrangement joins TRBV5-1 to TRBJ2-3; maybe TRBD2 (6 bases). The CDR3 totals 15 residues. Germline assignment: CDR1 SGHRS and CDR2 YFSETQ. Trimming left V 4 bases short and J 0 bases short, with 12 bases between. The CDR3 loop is CASSLSGASTDTQYF. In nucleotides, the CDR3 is TGCGCCAGCAGCCTTAGCGGTGCTAGCACAGATACGCAGTATTTT.

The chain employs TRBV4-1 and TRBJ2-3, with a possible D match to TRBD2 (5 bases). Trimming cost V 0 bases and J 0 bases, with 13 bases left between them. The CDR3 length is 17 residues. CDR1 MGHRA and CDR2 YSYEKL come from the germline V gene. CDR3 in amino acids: CASSQEEGAASTDTQYF. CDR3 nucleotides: TGCGCCAGCAGCCAAGAAGAAGGAGCGGCGAGCACAGATACGCAGTATTTT.

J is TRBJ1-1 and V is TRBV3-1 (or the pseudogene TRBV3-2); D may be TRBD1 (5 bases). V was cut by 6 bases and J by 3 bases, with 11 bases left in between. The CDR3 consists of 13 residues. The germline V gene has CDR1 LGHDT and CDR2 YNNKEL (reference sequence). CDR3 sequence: CASRLREDTEAFF. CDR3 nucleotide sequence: TGTGCCAGCAGGCTCAGGGAGGACACTGAAGCTTTCTTT.

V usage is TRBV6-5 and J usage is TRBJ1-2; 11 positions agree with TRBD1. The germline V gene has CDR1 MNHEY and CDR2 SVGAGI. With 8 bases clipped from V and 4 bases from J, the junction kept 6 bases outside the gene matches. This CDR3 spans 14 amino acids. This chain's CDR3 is CASVGGQGVYGYTF. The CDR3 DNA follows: TGTGCCAGCGTGGGGGGACAGGGGGTCTATGGCTACACCTTC.

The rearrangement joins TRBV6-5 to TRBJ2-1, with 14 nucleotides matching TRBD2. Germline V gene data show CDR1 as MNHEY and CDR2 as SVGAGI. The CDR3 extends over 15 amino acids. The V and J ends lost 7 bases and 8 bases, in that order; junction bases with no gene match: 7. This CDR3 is CASNRLAGGHDEQFF. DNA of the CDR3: TGTGCCAGCAACCGACTAGCGGGGGGGCACGATGAGCAGTTCTTC.

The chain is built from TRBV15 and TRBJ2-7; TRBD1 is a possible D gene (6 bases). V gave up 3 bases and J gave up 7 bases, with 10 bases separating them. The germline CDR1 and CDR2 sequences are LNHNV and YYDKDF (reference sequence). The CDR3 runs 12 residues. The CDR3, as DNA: TGTGCCACCAGCAGCCACCAGGGGGAGCAGTACTTC. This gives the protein CATSSHQGEQYF.

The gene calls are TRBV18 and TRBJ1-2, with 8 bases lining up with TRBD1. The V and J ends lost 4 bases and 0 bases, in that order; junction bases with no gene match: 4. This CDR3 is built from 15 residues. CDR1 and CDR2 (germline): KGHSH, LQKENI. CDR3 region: CASSQGQDTNYGYTF. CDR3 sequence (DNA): TGTGCCAGCTCACAGGGACAGGATACTAACTATGGCTACACCTTC.

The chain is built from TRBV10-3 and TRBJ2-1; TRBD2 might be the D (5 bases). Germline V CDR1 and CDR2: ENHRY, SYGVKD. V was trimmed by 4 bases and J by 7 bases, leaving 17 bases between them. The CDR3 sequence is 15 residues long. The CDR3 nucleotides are TGTGCCATCAGTGCTCTCGAGCGGTCCCCTAATGAGCAGTTCTTC. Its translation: CAISALERSPNEQFF.

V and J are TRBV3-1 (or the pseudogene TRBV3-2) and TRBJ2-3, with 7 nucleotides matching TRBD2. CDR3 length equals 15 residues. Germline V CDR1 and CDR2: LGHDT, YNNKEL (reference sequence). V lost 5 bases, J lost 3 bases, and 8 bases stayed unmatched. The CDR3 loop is CASSSRGVETDTQYF. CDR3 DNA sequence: TGTGCCAGCAGCTCCCGGGGGGTCGAGACAGATACGCAGTATTTT.

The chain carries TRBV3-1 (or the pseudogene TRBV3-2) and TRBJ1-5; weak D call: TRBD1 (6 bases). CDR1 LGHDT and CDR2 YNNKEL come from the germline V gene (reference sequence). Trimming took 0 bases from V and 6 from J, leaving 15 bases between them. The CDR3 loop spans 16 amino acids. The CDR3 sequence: CASSQESRQGTQPQHF. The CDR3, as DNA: TGTGCCAGCAGCCAAGAAAGTAGGCAGGGGACTCAGCCCCAGCATTTT.

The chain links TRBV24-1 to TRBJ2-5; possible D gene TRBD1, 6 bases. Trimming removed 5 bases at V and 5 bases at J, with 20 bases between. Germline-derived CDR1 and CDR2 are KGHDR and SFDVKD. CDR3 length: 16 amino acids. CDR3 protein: CATSAPGPGVWETQYF. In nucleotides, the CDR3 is TGTGCCACCAGTGCACCGGGCCCAGGGGTTTGGGAGACCCAGTACTTC.

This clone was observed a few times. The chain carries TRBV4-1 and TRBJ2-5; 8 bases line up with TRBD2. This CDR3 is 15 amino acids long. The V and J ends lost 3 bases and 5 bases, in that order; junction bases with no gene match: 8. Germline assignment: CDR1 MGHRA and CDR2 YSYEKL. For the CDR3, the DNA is TGCGCCAGCAGCCACCCCGGGAGGGCCAGCGAGACCCAGTACTTC. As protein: CASSHPGRASETQYF.

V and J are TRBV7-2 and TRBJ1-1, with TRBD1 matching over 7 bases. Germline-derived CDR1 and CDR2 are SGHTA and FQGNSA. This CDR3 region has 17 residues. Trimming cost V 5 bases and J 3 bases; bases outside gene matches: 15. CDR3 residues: CASSPRGNPLTDTEAFF. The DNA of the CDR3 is TGTGCCAGCAGCCCCAGGGGGAACCCACTCACGGACACTGAAGCTTTCTTT.

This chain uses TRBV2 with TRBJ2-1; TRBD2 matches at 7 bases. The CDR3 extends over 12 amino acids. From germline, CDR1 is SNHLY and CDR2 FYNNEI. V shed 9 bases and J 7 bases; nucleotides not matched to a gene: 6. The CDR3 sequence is CARRTSRNEQFF. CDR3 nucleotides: TGTGCCAGGCGGACTAGTCGAAATGAGCAGTTCTTC.

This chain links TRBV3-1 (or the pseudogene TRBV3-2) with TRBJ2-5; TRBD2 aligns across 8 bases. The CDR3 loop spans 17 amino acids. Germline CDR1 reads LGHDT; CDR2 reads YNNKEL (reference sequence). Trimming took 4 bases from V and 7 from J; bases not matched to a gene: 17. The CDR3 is CASSPITSGGRQLTQYF. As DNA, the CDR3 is TGTGCCAGCAGCCCTATCACCTCGGGGGGGCGCCAGTTGACCCAGTACTTC.

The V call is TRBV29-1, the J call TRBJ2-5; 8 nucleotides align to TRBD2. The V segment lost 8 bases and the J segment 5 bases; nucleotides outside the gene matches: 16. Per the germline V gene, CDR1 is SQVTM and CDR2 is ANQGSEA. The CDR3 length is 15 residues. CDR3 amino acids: CSSRGGPGVIETQYF. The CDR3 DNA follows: TGCAGCTCCCGCGGGGGGCCAGGGGTGATTGAGACCCAGTACTTC. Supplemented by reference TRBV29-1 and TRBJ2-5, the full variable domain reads SAVISQKPSRDICQRGTSLTIQCQVDSQVTMMFWYRQQPGQSLTLIATANQGSEATYESGFVIDKFPISRPNLTFSTLTVSNMSPEDSSIYLCSSRGGPGVIETQYFGPGTRLLVL.

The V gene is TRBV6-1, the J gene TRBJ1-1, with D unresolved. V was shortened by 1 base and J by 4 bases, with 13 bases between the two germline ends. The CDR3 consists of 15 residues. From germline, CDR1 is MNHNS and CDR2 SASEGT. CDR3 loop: CASSEVWGGSTEAFF. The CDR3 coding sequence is TGTGCCAGCAGTGAAGTTTGGGGAGGAAGCACTGAAGCTTTCTTT.